The 15 T cell receptor beta chains reported below all come from one sample, sequenced in a study of regulatory T cells in long-lasting Graves disease. Investigators prepared the TCR beta libraries by applying iRepertoire HTBI primers and Arm-PCR of CDR3 regions. A single record per CDR3 protein comes from TCRdb applying MiXCR to the multiplex PCR reads. The sample lists a few hundred thousand distinct CDR3 sequences; 23% were seen once. Time point specified: persistent/refractory GD, antithyroid drugs over 5 years with positive TRAb. PBMC-derived RNA was used for the TCR library. The sequencing used peripheral blood mononuclear cells (PBMCs), collected when the disease was refractory, from a patient treated with antithyroid drugs. The source of these receptors is a female donor with Graves disease.

This clonotype was counted between two and nine times. This chain connects TRBV3-1 to TRBJ1-1; a weak D match, TRBD1 (5 bases). CDR1 is LGHDT and CDR2 is YNNKEL in the germline V gene (reference sequence). Trimming shortened V by 2 bases and J by 4 bases, and 14 bases separated the two germline ends. The CDR3 totals 15 residues. The CDR3 DNA reads as TGTGCCAGCAGCCAACTAGGGGCGGCGGGCACTGAAGCTTTCTTT. This encodes CASSQLGAAGTEAFF.

The chain carries TRBV6-2 or TRBV6-3 and TRBJ1-2; D possibly corresponds to TRBD1 (5 bases). V lost 8 bases and J lost 3, with 19 bases in between. The CDR3 has 15 residues. From germline, CDR1 is MNHEY and CDR2 SVGEGT. CDR3 nucleotides: TGTGCCAGCCTGAAGCAGGCGGGGCGCGACTATGGCTACACCTTC. Encoded protein: CASLKQAGRDYGYTF.

This clonotype has a count of ten or more. The gene calls are TRBV30 and TRBJ2-5, with a tentative D call TRBD1 (6 bases). This CDR3 region has 13 residues. The V end was cut by 1 base, the J end by 4 bases, with 10 bases between. Looked up from germline, CDR1 is GTSNPN and CDR2 is SVGIG (reference sequence). CDR3 in amino acids: CAWSAMDRETQYF. The CDR3 coding sequence is TGTGCCTGGAGTGCTATGGACAGAGAGACCCAGTACTTC.

CDR3 sequence: CSAYGSLRADTQYF. The CDR3 DNA follows: TGCAGTGCGTATGGGAGTTTGAGGGCAGATACGCAGTATTTT. V and J are TRBV20-1 and TRBJ2-3; D might be TRBD2 (5 bases). V shed 6 bases and J shed 4 bases, with 17 bases lying between them. The CDR3 contains 14 residues. CDR1 DFQATT and CDR2 SNEGSKA come from the germline V gene (reference sequence).

The chain combines TRBV5-1 with TRBJ2-7; a possible D gene is TRBD1 (5 bases). In germline, CDR1 is SGHRS, CDR2 YFSETQ. This CDR3 is built from 15 residues. With 2 bases removed from V and 2 bases from J, the gap between germline ends came to 14 bases. The CDR3 reads CASSLEAGWAYEQYF. CDR3 sequence (DNA): TGCGCCAGCAGCTTAGAGGCAGGGTGGGCCTACGAGCAGTACTTC.

This clonotype turned up a few times. CDR3 DNA sequence: TGTGCCAGCAGTTTACTGGCCGTGGGACAGCGGCATGAGGGCTACACCTTC. Protein sequence: CASSLLAVGQRHEGYTF. This rearrangement joins TRBV6-5 to TRBJ1-2; the match to TRBD1 covers 7 bases. CDR1 and CDR2 from the germline V gene are MNHEY and SVGAGI. The CDR3 has 17 residues. The V gene end was trimmed by 4 bases and the J gene end by 8 bases; junction bases not matched to a gene: 19.

The chain combines TRBV10-3 with TRBJ2-7; D possibly matches TRBD1 or TRBD2 (5 bases each). V was pared by 8 bases and J by 7 bases, with 24 bases between. The CDR3 totals 15 residues. In germline, CDR1 is ENHRY, CDR2 SYGVKD. The CDR3 is CAIVANNAGTVEQYF. The CDR3 nucleotides are TGTGCCATCGTCGCCAACAACGCAGGGACGGTAGAGCAGTACTTC.

This clonotype appeared a few times. The chain carries TRBV28 and TRBJ2-1; no firm D call. Germline-derived CDR1 and CDR2 are MDHEN and SYDVKM. Trimming removed 3 bases at V and 2 bases at J, with 17 bases between. The CDR3 consists of 17 residues. The CDR3, as DNA: TGTGCCAGCAGTTTTTTTAGAGTAGAACCACCCTACAATGAGCAGTTCTTC. Its protein product is CASSFFRVEPPYNEQFF.

This clonotype has a count of ten or more. This chain connects TRBV28 to TRBJ1-1; 9 nucleotides line up with TRBD1. The trim removed 1 base at V and 0 bases at J, leaving 15 bases unmatched. The CDR3 totals 20 residues. Germline V CDR1 and CDR2: MDHEN, SYDVKM. Here the CDR3 DNA reads TGTGCCAGCAGTTTATCCTCGGGACGATGGGGACAGGGCCTGAACACTGAAGCTTTCTTT. This codes for CASSLSSGRWGQGLNTEAFF.

This clonotype was recorded at least ten times. Compared with germline, one end of the junction differs, possibly owing to a read error. This chain uses TRBV27 with TRBJ1-5, with D possibly being TRBD1 (6 bases). The CDR3 sequence is 15 residues long. Germline CDR1 and CDR2: MNHEY and SMNVEV (reference sequence). CDR3 amino acids: CASSFSGGSNQPQHF. CDR3 DNA sequence: TGTGCCAGCAGTTTTTCGGGGGGCAGCAATCAGCCCCAACATTTT.

V and J are TRBV5-1 and TRBJ1-1; TRBD1 is a possible D gene (5 bases). There are 16 residues in the CDR3. V lost 4 bases and J lost 6, with 22 bases in between. CDR1 SGHRS and CDR2 YFSETQ come from the germline V gene. The CDR3: CASSPRSPGLGPEAFF. The DNA of the CDR3 is TGCGCCAGCAGCCCAAGATCTCCAGGGCTTGGGCCTGAAGCTTTCTTT.

This chain joins TRBV14 and TRBJ2-5; TRBD1 might be the D (7 bases). Trimming took off 0 bases at V and 1 base at J, with 12 bases between the two ends. Germline V gene data show CDR1 as SGHDN and CDR2 as FVKESK. The CDR3 sequence is 16 residues long. The CDR3 spells CASSQEFRGAQETQYF. CDR3 bases: TGTGCCAGCAGCCAAGAATTCAGGGGGGCCCAAGAGACCCAGTACTTC.

This clonotype was seen repeatedly, ten times or more. The CDR3 DNA reads TGTGCCAGCAGTCCAGGGGGGATACAAGAGACCCAGTACTTC. It encodes CASSPGGIQETQYF. The rearrangement joins TRBV6-1 to TRBJ2-5; a possible D gene is TRBD1 (7 bases). Germline lookup yields CDR1 MNHNS and CDR2 SASEGT. Trimming took 5 bases from V and 2 from J, leaving 12 bases between them. The CDR3 sequence is 14 residues long.

J is TRBJ1-6 and V is TRBV27; TRBD1 matches 7 bases. The CDR3 covers 15 residues. The germline CDR1 and CDR2 sequences are MNHEY and SMNVEV (reference sequence). V lost 10 bases and J lost 8; bases outside the gene matches: 14. CDR3 region: CATRAPGQLYSPLHF. Written as DNA, the CDR3 is TGTGCCACCAGGGCTCCGGGACAGTTGTATTCACCCCTCCACTTT.

Many counts were recorded for this clonotype. The chain carries TRBV2 and TRBJ1-1; the D is unclear. CDR3 length: 13 residues. V shed 4 bases and J shed 1 base, with 7 bases lying between them. Germline values: CDR1 SNHLY, CDR2 FYNNEI. The CDR3 sequence is CASSGPGNTEAFF. The CDR3, as DNA: TGTGCCAGCAGTGGACCAGGGAACACTGAAGCTTTCTTT.